These 7 T cell receptor beta chains share one sample of origin, sequenced in a study of OX40 agonist ivuxolimab in advanced cancers. Using immunoSEQ multiplex PCR, the repertoire was profiled, and TCRdb retains in-frame clones only, with some absent. Here the sample spans fewer than 70,000 clones, 70% to 90% being singletons. Source: CD4+ or CD8+ T cells sorted from blood, taken in a trial of the OX40 agonist ivuxolimab. Every receptor here comes from an adult with an advanced solid tumor such as melanoma, head and neck, liver or kidney cancer.

The gene calls are TRBV11-2 and TRBJ1-3, with unresolved D. The V end was cut by 1 base, the J end by 0 bases, with 10 bases between. Looked up from germline, CDR1 is SGHAT and CDR2 is FQNNGV. The CDR3 contains 16 residues. This CDR3 is CASSLASSSSGNTIYF. CDR3 bases: TGTGCCAGCAGCTTAGCTTCGTCGAGCTCTGGAAACACCATATATTTT.

J is TRBJ2-1 and V is TRBV4-1; D is unresolved. The CDR3 consists of 15 residues. CDR1 and CDR2 from the germline V gene are MGHRA and YSYEKL. Trimming removed 0 bases from V and 6 bases from J, with 12 bases in between. The CDR3 coding sequence is TGCGCCAGCAGCCAAGAAGCTCGCCTTGGCAATGAGCAGTTCTTC. This codes for CASSQEARLGNEQFF.

V and J are TRBV30 and TRBJ2-3, with D uncertain. CDR3 length: 13 residues. The ends were cut back, 1 base at V and 5 bases at J, with 10 bases in the middle. Germline V gene data show CDR1 as GTSNPN and CDR2 as SVGIG (reference sequence). The CDR3 region is CAWSARLGDTQYF. Written as DNA, the CDR3 is TGTGCCTGGAGTGCGAGACTCGGAGATACGCAGTATTTT.

This chain uses TRBV15 with TRBJ2-6; TRBD1 or TRBD2 may be the D gene (5 bases each). Germline V gene lookup returns CDR1 LNHNV and CDR2 YYDKDF (reference sequence). This CDR3 region has 16 residues. The germline V and J ends were trimmed by 3 bases and 0 bases, with 9 bases remaining between them. CDR3 coding DNA: TGTGCCACCAGCAGTGAGGGGATCTCTGGGGCCAACGTCCTGACTTTC. Its translation is CATSSEGISGANVLTF.

The genes are TRBV27 and TRBJ2-1; 9 bases agree with TRBD2. J lost 8 bases, V lost 3 bases, and 14 bases had no gene match. The CDR3 is 17 residues long. Looked up from germline, CDR1 is MNHEY and CDR2 is SMNVEV (reference sequence). The CDR3 DNA reads as TGTGCCAGCAGTTTCCCCCAATCGCGGGGGGGCCCTTATGAGCAGTTCTTC. The encoded protein is CASSFPQSRGGPYEQFF.

The chain combines TRBV29-1 with TRBJ2-3, with 10 bases matching TRBD2. CDR3 size: 13 residues. Per germline, CDR1 SQVTM and CDR2 ANQGSEA. V was clipped by 7 bases and J by 7 bases; unmatched bases: 8. Here the CDR3 DNA reads TGCAGCGGTGGGCATAGCGGGGGGAATACGCAGTATTTT. Its translation: CSGGHSGGNTQYF.

In DNA form, the CDR3 reads TGTGCCAGCGGTGGGCGGAGGGACAGGGGGCAAGTATTACTAAATCAGCCCCAGCATTTT. It translates to CASGGRRDRGQVLLNQPQHF. The chain joins TRBV2 to TRBJ1-5; 12 bases map to TRBD1. Trimming at V came to 8 bases and at J to 4 bases, leaving 21 bases not matched to a gene. Germline CDR1 SNHLY, CDR2 FYNNEI. CDR3 length: 20 amino acids.